These T cell receptor beta chains were read from a single sample in a study of spatial heterogeneity in lung cancer. TCRdb re-derived calls from the 5' RACE reads in MiXCR, one entry per CDR3 protein. The sample contains about 1,800 distinct CDR3 sequences, about 21% of which appear only once. This specimen was normal lung tissue next to the tumor, taken at surgery. The origin of the receptors is a male donor with early-stage non-small cell lung cancer. The CDR3 runs from the conserved cysteine through the conserved F or W. The order of the fields is CDR3 protein, J gene, V gene.

cdr3_aa: CASSEEVGVNSPLHF; j_call: TRBJ1-6; v_call: TRBV6-1
cdr3_aa: CASSYSGGHGGTQYF; j_call: TRBJ2-3; v_call: TRBV7-8
cdr3_aa: CSALPLDSYEQYF; j_call: TRBJ2-7; v_call: TRBV20-1
cdr3_aa: CASSQVRQSYEQYF; j_call: TRBJ2-7; v_call: TRBV4-3
cdr3_aa: CASSLAGSGSNGYTF; j_call: TRBJ1-2; v_call: TRBV5-5
cdr3_aa: CAISKDRGIETQYF; j_call: TRBJ2-5; v_call: TRBV10-3
cdr3_aa: CSARDLRDTTYEQYF; j_call: TRBJ2-7; v_call: TRBV20-1
cdr3_aa: CSAVTLQGGITYEQYF; j_call: TRBJ2-7; v_call: TRBV20-1
cdr3_aa: CASSVKATGELFF; j_call: TRBJ2-2; v_call: TRBV9
cdr3_aa: CASSQDTSSDTQYF; j_call: TRBJ2-3; v_call: TRBV4-2
cdr3_aa: CASSLPGSSNQPQHF; j_call: TRBJ1-5; v_call: TRBV28
cdr3_aa: CASSITGEQFF; j_call: TRBJ2-1; v_call: TRBV19
cdr3_aa: CASSRDLLNEQFF; j_call: TRBJ2-1; v_call: TRBV14
cdr3_aa: CASSLWDNTGELFF; j_call: TRBJ2-2; v_call: TRBV11-1
cdr3_aa: CASSPRMGGGPETQYF; j_call: TRBJ2-5; v_call: TRBV9
cdr3_aa: CATSREGGTKNIQYF; j_call: TRBJ2-4; v_call: TRBV15
cdr3_aa: CSVEEVIGAEQFF; j_call: TRBJ2-1; v_call: TRBV29-1
cdr3_aa: CASSLRGDEQFF; j_call: TRBJ2-1; v_call: TRBV7-8
cdr3_aa: CASRRGSTDTQYF; j_call: TRBJ2-3; v_call: TRBV7-2
cdr3_aa: CASSSGLAGGPYQETQYF; j_call: TRBJ2-5; v_call: TRBV7-9
cdr3_aa: CASSYTLGENTGELFF; j_call: TRBJ2-2; v_call: TRBV6-5
cdr3_aa: CASCLQGAFLNTEAFF; j_call: TRBJ1-1; v_call: TRBV7-2
cdr3_aa: CASSPSGRVNQKEQYF; j_call: TRBJ2-7; v_call: TRBV18
cdr3_aa: CASSLSRQPQHF; j_call: TRBJ1-5; v_call: TRBV6-2/TRBV6-3
cdr3_aa: CASSVGLAGNTDTQYF; j_call: TRBJ2-3; v_call: TRBV2
cdr3_aa: CASSELDRVGNTIYF; j_call: TRBJ1-3; v_call: TRBV6-6
cdr3_aa: CASKGGARYSNYGYTF; j_call: TRBJ1-2; v_call: TRBV6-5
cdr3_aa: CASSLTAGTGGRNEQFF; j_call: TRBJ2-1; v_call: TRBV5-1
cdr3_aa: CASSPTPRQSANTGELFF; j_call: TRBJ2-2; v_call: TRBV5-1
cdr3_aa: CSASSGGLSVSYNEQFF; j_call: TRBJ2-1; v_call: TRBV20-1
cdr3_aa: CASSPPSAGGSEQFF; j_call: TRBJ2-1; v_call: TRBV18
cdr3_aa: CSVDQGKRGYTF; j_call: TRBJ1-2; v_call: TRBV29-1
cdr3_aa: CSARTGINSPLHF; j_call: TRBJ1-6; v_call: TRBV29-1
cdr3_aa: CASSLQSGGYEQYF; j_call: TRBJ2-7; v_call: TRBV28
cdr3_aa: CASIGGLEVETQYF; j_call: TRBJ2-5; v_call: TRBV2
cdr3_aa: CASSLGGTEQETQYF; j_call: TRBJ2-5; v_call: TRBV11-3
cdr3_aa: CASSPPAGVYEQYF; j_call: TRBJ2-7; v_call: TRBV7-9
cdr3_aa: CASSSGTSGFKIDEQYF; j_call: TRBJ2-7; v_call: TRBV5-4
cdr3_aa: CASSGQGAGAYEQYF; j_call: TRBJ2-7; v_call: TRBV28
cdr3_aa: CASSLSGGADQFF; j_call: TRBJ2-1; v_call: TRBV7-2
cdr3_aa: CASSPRLAGGTDTQYF; j_call: TRBJ2-3; v_call: TRBV28
cdr3_aa: CASSQDWGLAVYEQYF; j_call: TRBJ2-7; v_call: TRBV4-2
cdr3_aa: CASSPDRAQQETQYF; j_call: TRBJ2-5; v_call: TRBV5-4
cdr3_aa: CASSLGTTNTNEQFF; j_call: TRBJ2-1; v_call: TRBV7-2
cdr3_aa: CASSTSGSYGYTF; j_call: TRBJ1-2; v_call: TRBV7-2
cdr3_aa: CASRESGGTGYGYTF; j_call: TRBJ1-2; v_call: TRBV28
cdr3_aa: CASSLLAGRDGELFF; j_call: TRBJ2-2; v_call: TRBV12-3/TRBV12-4
cdr3_aa: CASSLRRGQASNYGYTF; j_call: TRBJ1-2; v_call: TRBV5-6
cdr3_aa: CACPGPTGELFF; j_call: TRBJ2-2; v_call: TRBV30
cdr3_aa: CASTHGDRLANYGYTF; j_call: TRBJ1-2; v_call: TRBV5-4
cdr3_aa: CASSQVLAGRGYTF; j_call: TRBJ1-2; v_call: TRBV4-3
cdr3_aa: CSATPGSSGNTIYF; j_call: TRBJ1-3; v_call: TRBV29-1
cdr3_aa: CASSPGGGPYGYTF; j_call: TRBJ1-2; v_call: TRBV12-3/TRBV12-4